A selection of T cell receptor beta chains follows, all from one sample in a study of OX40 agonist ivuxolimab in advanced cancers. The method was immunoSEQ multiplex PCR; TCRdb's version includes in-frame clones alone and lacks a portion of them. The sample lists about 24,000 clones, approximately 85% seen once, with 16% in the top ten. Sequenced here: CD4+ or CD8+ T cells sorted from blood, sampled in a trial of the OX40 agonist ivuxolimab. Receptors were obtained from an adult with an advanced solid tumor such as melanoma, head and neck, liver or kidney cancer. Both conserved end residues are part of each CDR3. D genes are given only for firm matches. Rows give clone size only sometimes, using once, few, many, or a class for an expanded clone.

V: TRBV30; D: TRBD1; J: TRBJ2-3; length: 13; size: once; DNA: TGTGCCTGTACGGGACAGCGCACAGATACGCAGTATTTT; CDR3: CACTGQRTDTQYF
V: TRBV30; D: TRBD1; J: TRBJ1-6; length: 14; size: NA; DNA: TGTGCCTGGAGTACCGGGACAGTAGATTCACCCCTCCACTTT; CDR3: CAWSTGTVDSPLHF
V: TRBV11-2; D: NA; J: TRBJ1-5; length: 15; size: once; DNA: TGTGCCAGCAGCTTAGACCGGGCCAGGGTTCAGCCCCAGCATTTT; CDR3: CASSLDRARVQPQHF
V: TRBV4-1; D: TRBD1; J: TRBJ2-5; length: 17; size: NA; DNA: TGCGCCAGCAGCCGCGTAACAGGGGGTGTGAGGCAAGAGACCCAGTACTTC; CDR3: CASSRVTGGVRQETQYF
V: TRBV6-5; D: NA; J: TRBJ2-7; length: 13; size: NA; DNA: TGTGCCAGCAGTTACAGGGATTTAGGCGAGCAGTACTTC; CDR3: CASSYRDLGEQYF
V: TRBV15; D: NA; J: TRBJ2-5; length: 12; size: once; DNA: TGTGCCACCAGCAGAGCTCAAGAGACCCAGTACTTC; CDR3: CATSRAQETQYF
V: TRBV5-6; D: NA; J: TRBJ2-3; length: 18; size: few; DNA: TGTGCCAGCAGCTTGTTGCCCGGGGCGGCGGGGAGCACAGATACGCAGTATTTT; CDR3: CASSLLPGAAGSTDTQYF
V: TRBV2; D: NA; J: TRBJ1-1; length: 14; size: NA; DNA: TGTGCCAGCAGTCGAGACAGGTGGGGCACTGAAGCTTTCTTT; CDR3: CASSRDRWGTEAFF
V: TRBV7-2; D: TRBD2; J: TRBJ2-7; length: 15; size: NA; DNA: TGTGCCAGCAGCTTGGAGGGACTAGCGGACTACGAGCAGTACTTC; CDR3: CASSLEGLADYEQYF
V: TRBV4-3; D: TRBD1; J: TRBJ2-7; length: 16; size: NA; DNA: TGCGCCAGCAGCCAAGCGTGGGACAGGAGACCATACGAGCAGTACTTC; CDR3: CASSQAWDRRPYEQYF
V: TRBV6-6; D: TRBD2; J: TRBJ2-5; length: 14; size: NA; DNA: TGTGCCAGCAGTCTGACTAGCGGAGAATTGACCCAGTACTTC; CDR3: CASSLTSGELTQYF
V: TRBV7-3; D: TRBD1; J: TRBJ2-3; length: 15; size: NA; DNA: TGTGCCAGCAGCTTACGGGACAGTAGCACAGATACGCAGTATTTT; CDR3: CASSLRDSSTDTQYF
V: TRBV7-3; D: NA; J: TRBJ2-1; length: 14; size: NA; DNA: TGTGCCAGCAGCTTAGAACTCGGGTACAATGAGCAGTTCTTC; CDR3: CASSLELGYNEQFF
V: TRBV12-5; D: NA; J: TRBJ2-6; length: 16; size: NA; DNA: TGTGCTAGTGGTTTGGTACAGGGTGATGGGGCCAACGTCCTGACTTTC; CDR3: CASGLVQGDGANVLTF
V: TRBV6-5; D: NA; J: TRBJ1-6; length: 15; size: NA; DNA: TGTGCCAGCAGCGGATTACAGGGACGCAATTCACCCCTCCACTTT; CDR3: CASSGLQGRNSPLHF
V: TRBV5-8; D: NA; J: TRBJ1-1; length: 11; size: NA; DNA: TGTGCCAGCAGCAGGGTCGCTGAAGCTTTCTTT; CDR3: CASSRVAEAFF
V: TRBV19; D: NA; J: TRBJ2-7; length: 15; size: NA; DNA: TGTGCCAGTAGTTTTAAGCCGGGCCCCACCTACGAGCAGTACTTC; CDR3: CASSFKPGPTYEQYF
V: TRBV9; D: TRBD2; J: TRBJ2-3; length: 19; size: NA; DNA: TGTGCCAGCAGCGTAGGGCGCCTAGCGGGAGGCTGGAGCACAGATACGCAGTATTTT; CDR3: CASSVGRLAGGWSTDTQYF
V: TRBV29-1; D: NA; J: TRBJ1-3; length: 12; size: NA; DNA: TGCAGCGTCCACAGCTATGGAAACACCATATATTTT; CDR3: CSVHSYGNTIYF
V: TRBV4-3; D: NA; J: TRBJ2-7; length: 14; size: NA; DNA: TGCGCCAGCAGCCAGAGGCTAAGCTCCTACGAGCAGTACTTC; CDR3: CASSQRLSSYEQYF
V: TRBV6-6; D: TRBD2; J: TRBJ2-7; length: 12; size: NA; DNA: TGTGCCAGCAGTCCGGGGGGACGGGAGCAGTACTTC; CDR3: CASSPGGREQYF
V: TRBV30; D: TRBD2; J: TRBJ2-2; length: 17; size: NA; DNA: TGTGCCTGGACCGCCAAACTAGCGGGAGAGGGCACCGGGGAGCTGTTTTTT; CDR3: CAWTAKLAGEGTGELFF